These 21 T cell receptor beta chains were all obtained from the same sample, sequenced in a study of siplizumab effects on memory and regulatory T cells. TCRdb's table, derived via immunoSEQ multiplex PCR, lists solely in-frame clones and lacks some. The sample holds about 110,000 clones, roughly 89% seen once. Sequenced material: CD4+ T cells sorted from blood. The receptors stem from a human donor in good health.

This chain joins TRBV6-6 and TRBJ1-6, with D possibly matching TRBD1 (6 bases). The CDR3 covers 13 residues. From germline, CDR1 is MNHNY and CDR2 SVGAGI (reference sequence). Trimming removed 6 bases from V and 7 bases from J, with 10 bases in between. In nucleotides, the CDR3 is TGTGCCAGCAGCTATGGACAGAATTCACCCCTCCACTTT. Translating gives CASSYGQNSPLHF.

In this sample, this clone turned up once. The gene calls are TRBV28 and TRBJ1-1; the match to TRBD1 covers 7 bases. The CDR3 has 14 amino acids. Per germline, CDR1 MDHEN and CDR2 SYDVKM. V trimming: 2 bases; J trimming: 3 bases; junction bases outside the gene matches: 3. The CDR3 protein is CASSLVRGDTEAFF. CDR3 coding DNA: TGTGCCAGCAGTTTAGTCAGGGGGGACACTGAAGCTTTCTTT.

This clone was seen once. The sample holds other DNA sequences that translate to the same CDR3. The V call is TRBV6-6, the J call TRBJ1-2, with TRBD1 as a possible D gene (5 bases). The CDR3 consists of 15 residues. V lost 5 bases, J lost 5 bases, and 18 bases lay in between. Looked up from germline, CDR1 is MNHNY and CDR2 is SVGAGI (reference sequence). The DNA of the CDR3 is TGTGCCAGCAGTGAGAACCGACAGAATAATTATGGCTACACCTTC. Its translation: CASSENRQNNYGYTF.

The chain recombines TRBV5-1 with TRBJ1-1, with D hard to call. The germline V and J ends were trimmed by 0 bases and 4 bases, with 7 bases remaining between them. The CDR3 runs 13 residues. Germline V lookup: CDR1 SGHRS, CDR2 YFSETQ. In DNA, the CDR3 is TGCGCCAGCAGCTTGGTGTTGTCCACTGAAGCTTTCTTT. Its protein is CASSLVLSTEAFF.

The chain joins TRBV5-1 to TRBJ2-3; no reliable D call. The CDR3 is made up of 16 amino acids. V was trimmed by 6 bases and J by 7 bases, leaving 24 bases between them. CDR1 and CDR2 from the germline V gene are SGHRS and YFSETQ. CDR3 DNA: TGCGCCAGCACGGACGGGTGGTTTGAAGTTGGGAATACGCAGTATTTT. Its protein product is CASTDGWFEVGNTQYF.

The chain is built from TRBV5-1 and TRBJ2-3; 7 bases align to TRBD2. Trimming took 2 bases from V and 1 from J; bases not matched to a gene: 7. Germline lookup yields CDR1 SGHRS and CDR2 YFSETQ. This CDR3 has 16 amino acids. CDR3 DNA: TGCGCCAGCAGCTTCAAAGGGACTATGGGCACAGATACGCAGTATTTT. As protein: CASSFKGTMGTDTQYF.

The chain combines TRBV6-1 with TRBJ1-5; D gene unclear. This CDR3 spans 13 amino acids. V lost 3 bases, J lost 4 bases, and 7 bases lay in between. The germline CDR1 and CDR2 sequences are MNHNS and SASEGT. The CDR3 coding sequence is TGTGCCAGCAGTGATCGGGGAAATCAGCCCCAGCATTTT. Translation gives CASSDRGNQPQHF.

This clone appeared a few times. This chain joins TRBV15 and TRBJ2-3, with TRBD2 matching over 11 bases. Losses at the gene ends were 2 bases for V and 6 bases for J; bases not matched to a gene: 4. Germline loops: CDR1 LNHNV, CDR2 YYDKDF (reference sequence). This CDR3 has 15 residues. The CDR3 DNA sequence: TGTGCCACCAGCAGACCCACTAGCGGGGGCGATACGCAGTATTTT. Translation gives CATSRPTSGGDTQYF.

V and J are TRBV5-1 and TRBJ1-2; 9 nucleotides match TRBD1. V trimming: 5 bases; J trimming: 8 bases; junction bases outside the gene matches: 13. Germline V lookup: CDR1 SGHRS, CDR2 YFSETQ. The CDR3 spans 15 residues. The CDR3 DNA follows: TGCGCCAGCAGACCCCGCTCCGGGACAGGGCAAGGCTACACCTTC. Amino acids: CASRPRSGTGQGYTF.

This clone was counted a single time. The chain employs TRBV7-8 and TRBJ2-1, with 11 bases that match TRBD2. The CDR3 loop spans 15 amino acids. J was trimmed by 6 bases and V by 5 bases; bases with no gene match: 6. CDR1 is SGHVS and CDR2 is FQNEAQ in the germline V gene. CDR3 coding DNA: TGTGCCAGCAGCCCACTAGCGGGAGCGGGCAATGAGCAGTTCTTC. It codes for CASSPLAGAGNEQFF.

The chain carries TRBV18 and TRBJ1-4; the match to TRBD1 covers 7 bases. The CDR3 consists of 16 residues. CDR1 and CDR2 (germline): KGHSH, LQKENI. V lost 3 bases and J lost 1; bases outside the gene matches: 5. The CDR3 bases are TGTGCCAGCTCACCGATACAGGGGCGAACTAATGAAAAACTGTTTTTT. This translates into CASSPIQGRTNEKLFF.

The chain joins TRBV10-2 to TRBJ2-1; 7 nucleotides agree with TRBD2. The V segment lost 8 bases and the J segment 6 bases; nucleotides outside the gene matches: 10. The CDR3 consists of 14 residues. Germline V gives CDR1 WSHSY, CDR2 SAAADI. The CDR3 DNA reads TGCGCCAGCCTTCCAGCGGGATTGGGCAATGAGCAGTTCTTC. It specifies CASLPAGLGNEQFF.

This sequence joins TRBV7-3 and TRBJ2-3; D unresolved. The ends were cut back, 0 bases at V and 4 bases at J, with 5 bases in the middle. The germline CDR1 and CDR2 sequences are SGHTA and FQGTGA. The CDR3 consists of 13 residues. The CDR3 protein is CASSLTQADTQYF. The CDR3 nucleotides read TGTGCCAGCAGCTTAACTCAGGCAGATACGCAGTATTTT.

This clone was seen just once. The chain employs TRBV19 and TRBJ1-5, with 11 bases aligning to TRBD1. This CDR3 region has 16 residues. Unmatched junction bases numbered 7, after V lost 5 bases and J lost 4 bases. The V gene's germline CDR1 is LNHDA and CDR2 SQIVND (reference sequence). The CDR3 nucleotides are TGTGCCAGTAGTGCACCGGGACAGGGGGTTAATCAGCCCCAGCATTTT. Its protein product is CASSAPGQGVNQPQHF. Full variable domain (remainder filled in from reference TRBV19 and TRBJ1-5): DGGITQSPKYLFRKEGQNVTLSCEQNLNHDAMYWYRQDPGQGLRLIYYSQIVNDFQKGDIAEGYSVSREKKESFPLTVTSAQKNPTAFYLCASSAPGQGVNQPQHFGDGTRLSIL.

The CDR3 protein is CASSLNSFTGELFF. The CDR3 DNA is TGCGCCAGCAGCTTAAACAGTTTCACCGGGGAGCTGTTTTTT. The chain has TRBV5-1 and TRBJ2-2; D gene uncertain. The CDR3 length is 14 residues. The V end was cut by 2 bases, the J end by 4 bases, with 9 bases between. Germline V gene data show CDR1 as SGHRS and CDR2 as YFSETQ.

This clone was seen once. V gene TRBV10-3 combines with J gene TRBJ2-5; D remains unclear. V lost 5 bases, J lost 0 bases, and 13 bases lay in between. This CDR3 is built from 15 residues. Germline-derived CDR1 and CDR2 are ENHRY and SYGVKD. The CDR3 coding sequence is TGTGCCATCAGTCCGCAGGACGGATACCAAGAGACCCAGTACTTC. Encoded protein: CAISPQDGYQETQYF.

This chain connects TRBV7-2 to TRBJ2-5; 8 positions match TRBD1. The CDR3 is 13 residues long. CDR1 SGHTA and CDR2 FQGNSA come from the germline V gene. V gave up 2 bases and J gave up 5 bases; unmatched junction bases: 1. CDR3 region: CASSLRTGETQYF. The CDR3 region has the DNA TGTGCCAGCAGCTTAAGGACAGGGGAGACCCAGTACTTC. Using reference TRBV7-2 and TRBJ2-5 for the parts outside the CDR3, the full variable domain is GAGVSQSPSNKVTEKGKDVELRCDPISGHTALYWYRQSLGQGLEFLIYFQGNSAPDKSGLPSDRFSAERTGGSVSTLTIQRTQQEDSAVYLCASSLRTGETQYFGPGTRLLVL.

The chain combines TRBV6-5 with TRBJ2-1; TRBD2 aligns across 10 bases. The germline CDR1 and CDR2 sequences are MNHEY and SVGAGI. V lost 4 bases to trimming and J lost 1 base; unmatched junction nucleotides: 4. This CDR3 is built from 16 residues. Written as DNA, the CDR3 is TGTGCCAGCAGTTCCATGACTAGCGGGTCCTACAATGAGCAGTTCTTC. Translating it yields CASSSMTSGSYNEQFF.

This clone appeared once. The genes are TRBV6-5 and TRBJ2-7; D assignment may be TRBD1 or TRBD2 (5 bases each). Trimming left V 6 bases short and J 2 bases short, with 17 bases between. The CDR3 extends over 15 amino acids. Per the germline V gene, CDR1 is MNHEY and CDR2 is SVGAGI. The CDR3 region has the DNA TGTGCCAGCAGAACCGGGACCGCTGTTGCCTACGAGCAGTACTTC. This translates into CASRTGTAVAYEQYF.

The rearrangement uses TRBV10-3 and TRBJ2-7; D is possibly TRBD2 (5 bases). Trimming left V 0 bases short and J 3 bases short, with 12 bases between. Germline CDR1 is ENHRY and CDR2 is SYGVKD. The CDR3 runs 15 residues. The CDR3 nucleotides read TGTGCCATCAGTGAGTCCCAACTAGGCCTCTACGAGCAGTACTTC. It is translated as CAISESQLGLYEQYF.

This clone occurred once. The chain is built from TRBV7-2 and TRBJ2-7; D call uncertain. The V gene's germline CDR1 is SGHTA and CDR2 FQGNSA. V lost 3 bases and J lost 7, with 13 bases in between. This CDR3 region has 13 residues. The CDR3 DNA reads TGTGCCAGCAGCTTGTGGCAGGTAGAAGAGCAGTACTTC. Its translation: CASSLWQVEEQYF.